One T cell receptor beta chain is described in this entry. This clonotype was detected once. Its antigen is not yet known. No base-level quality is on record; no much larger clone is a single base apart. A single read constitutes weak evidence. Instrument on record: Illumina HiSeq 2000. Multiplex PCR amplification was used to generate the TCR beta chain libraries. The amplified TCR beta chain products were analyzed by high-throughput sequencing. The raw public data were reprocessed by TCRdb itself: fastp quality trimming at Q25, MiXCR clonotype calling, in-frame beta chains only. A single entry per CDR3 protein holds the most common genes and DNA from its merged rows. The sample data list some 200,000 distinct CDR3 sequences, and around a third of these were observed just once. Roughly 4.3% of the sample is taken by the ten largest. The record originates from a study of breast tumors, draining lymph nodes, adjacent tissues (dated by TCRdb to about 2016). Study-level background: TCR beta repertoires were compared across tumor, adjacent nontumor tissue and axillary lymph nodes obtained from breast cancer patients. In human breast cancer, the study set out to evaluate how tumor, surrounding tissue and draining lymph node repertoires relate to one another and whether T cells may move between these sites. General conclusions and limits of the study: The data were considered consistent with the idea that most tumor T cells come from the lymph node and then expand in tumor tissue. Rather than being directly demonstrated, the conclusion that tumor T cells originate in lymph nodes was presented as consistent with a hypothesis. In luminal-like breast cancer, tumor and nontumor tissue repertoires resembled each other significantly more than in basal-like breast cancer. T-cell repertoire diversity in tumors was found to be lower than in lymph nodes but higher than in nontumor tissue, and preferential V and J gene usage was observed.

CDR1 and CDR2 are drawn from the germline V gene: ENHRY, SYGVKD. Its CDR3 holds 15 amino acids, cysteine through phenylalanine. Only the CDR3 part of the read is kept: 45 bases, read in frame from the first base. Trimming accounts for 2 bases at V and 2 bases at J, while the number of junction bases matched to no gene is 1. Lymph node samples came from the axillary draining lymph nodes of breast cancer patients. The origin of this receptor is a female donor with breast cancer. Some clones in this sample may be carry-over from other donors' samples. The sequenced sample consisted of axillary lymph node tissue. The receptor chain draws on TRBV10-3 and TRBJ2-3, and 10 bases in between align with TRBD2. The DNA sequence reads TGTGCCATCAGTGAGACTAGCGGGACCACAGATACGCAGTATTTT. This translates into CAISETSGTTDTQYF.